Listed here are 8 T cell receptor beta chains from one sample, sequenced in a study of metastatic and nonmetastatic thyroid tumors. No treatment of any kind had been given to any patient before thyroid surgery. TCRdb re-processed the PCR reads through MiXCR. The top ten hold 30% to 40% of the sample, which has thousands of clones, roughly 40% seen once. Sequences were obtained from tumor tissue. These receptors were collected from a male donor with papillary thyroid cancer or a benign thyroid nodule (not recorded which). Some clones in this sample may be carry-over from other donors' samples.

The chain recombines TRBV6-1 with TRBJ2-7, with 13 bases fitting TRBD2. The CDR3 consists of 13 residues. Germline assignment: CDR1 MNHNS and CDR2 SASEGT. The trim removed 6 bases at V and 7 bases at J, leaving 3 bases unmatched. The CDR3 region is CASRGLAGVEQYF. The CDR3 nucleotides are TGTGCCAGCAGAGGACTAGCGGGAGTTGAGCAGTACTTC.

About this clone: Here the CDR3 omits its conserved ending phenylalanine or tryptophan, so a read error is the likely source. The chain couples TRBV6-4 to TRBJ2-3; TRBD2 aligns across 13 bases. Germline V gives CDR1 MRHNA, CDR2 SNTAGT. The CDR3 is 15 amino acids. The ends lost 2 bases at V and 4 bases at J; junction bases unmatched: 0. As DNA, the CDR3 is TGTGCCAGCAGTGACGGGACTAGCGGGGCAGATACGCAGTATTTA. This encodes CASSDGTSGADTQYL.

V usage is TRBV24-1 and J usage is TRBJ2-6, with TRBD1 identical over 8 bases. V was pared by 7 bases and J by 2 bases, with 3 bases of the junction left unmatched. There are 15 residues in the CDR3. Germline V lookup: CDR1 KGHDR, CDR2 SFDVKD. Here the CDR3 reads CATSAGGAGANVLTF. Written as DNA, the CDR3 is TGTGCCACCAGCGCAGGGGGCGCTGGGGCCAACGTCCTGACTTTC.

V gene TRBV7-3 combines with J gene TRBJ2-3; D is possibly TRBD1 (5 bases). The CDR3 has 13 residues. Germline V gene lookup returns CDR1 SGHTA and CDR2 FQGTGA. Trimming removed 6 bases from V and 0 bases from J, with 7 bases in between. The CDR3 DNA reads as TGTGCCAGCAGTACAGGTAGCACAGATACGCAGTATTTT. Amino acids: CASSTGSTDTQYF.

This sequence joins TRBV12-5 and TRBJ2-5, with 12 positions matching TRBD1. CDR3 length: 15 residues. Germline CDR1 reads LGHNT; CDR2 reads FRNRAP. The J segment lost 5 bases and the V segment lost 5 bases, leaving 6 bases of the junction unmatched. CDR3 residues: CASGAGTGGGETQYF. The CDR3 nucleotides are TGTGCTAGTGGTGCCGGGACAGGGGGCGGGGAGACCCAGTACTTC. Full variable domain (missing parts from reference TRBV12-5 and TRBJ2-5): DARVTQTPRHKVTEMGQEVTMRCQPILGHNTVFWYRQTMMQGLELLAYFRNRAPLDDSGMPKDRFSAEMPDATLATLKIQPSEPRDSAVYFCASGAGTGGGETQYFGPGTRLLVL.

This chain uses TRBV14 with TRBJ2-2, with D maybe TRBD1 (6 bases). CDR3 size: 17 residues. Germline assignment: CDR1 SGHDN and CDR2 FVKESK. Trimming pared 5 bases from V and 16 bases from J, leaving 32 bases between. CDR3 bases: TGTGCCAGCAGCTCCCCTCGGATAGTGGGGGACACCGGGGACCGGTTTTTT. As protein: CASSSPRIVGDTGDRFF.

The rearrangement joins TRBV18 to TRBJ1-3, with D possibly being TRBD1 (6 bases). V was pared by 3 bases and J by 1 base, with 16 bases between. Germline CDR1 reads KGHSH; CDR2 reads LQKENI. This CDR3 comprises 17 residues. The CDR3 loop is CASSPLPTGPSGNTIYF. The DNA for the CDR3 is TGTGCCAGCTCACCCCTTCCGACAGGCCCTTCTGGAAACACCATATATTTT.

The chain links TRBV27 to TRBJ1-1; 9 bases agree with TRBD1. V shed 3 bases and J 3 bases; nucleotides not matched to a gene: 2. CDR3 size: 14 residues. Germline V gives CDR1 MNHEY, CDR2 SMNVEV (reference sequence). The CDR3 coding sequence is TGTGCCAGCAGTTTGGGGACAGGGCACACTGAAGCTTTCTTT. As protein: CASSLGTGHTEAFF.